A selection of T cell receptor beta chains follows, all from one sample in a study of shared clonotypes between healthy human individuals. Repertoires were generated with immunoSEQ multiplex PCR, while TCRdb's copy carries only in-frame clones and drops some. Among about 2.3 million clones, approximately 90% were seen once, and the ten largest hold 0.3% to 0.4%. Sequencing was carried out using naive CD4+ T cells from PBMCs. The receptors were gathered from a man younger than 35 in good health. Some clones in this sample may be carry-over from other donors' samples. The CDR3 runs from the conserved cysteine through the conserved F or W. Fields, in order: clone size, V gene, J gene, D gene, CDR3 protein, CDR3 DNA. D genes are given only for firm matches. Clone size is given for some rows only: seen once, a few or many times, or a class if the clone is expanded.

clone_size: NA; v_call: TRBV2; j_call: TRBJ2-1; d_call: TRBD2; cdr3_aa: CASRRLAGDMGYNEQFF; cdr3_nt: TGTGCCAGCAGACGCCTAGCGGGAGATATGGGTTACAATGAGCAGTTCTTC
clone_size: NA; v_call: TRBV5-6; j_call: TRBJ2-3; d_call: NA; cdr3_aa: CASSLAGVIGTDTQYF; cdr3_nt: TGTGCCAGCAGCTTGGCCGGGGTAATAGGCACAGATACGCAGTATTTT
clone_size: NA; v_call: TRBV7-9; j_call: TRBJ2-1; d_call: NA; cdr3_aa: CASSFYQGSEQFF; cdr3_nt: TGTGCCAGCAGCTTTTATCAAGGGTCCGAGCAGTTCTTC
clone_size: NA; v_call: TRBV6-5; j_call: TRBJ2-7; d_call: TRBD2; cdr3_aa: CASSRLAGGYEQYF; cdr3_nt: TGTGCCAGCAGCCGCTTAGCGGGAGGGTACGAGCAGTACTTC
clone_size: NA; v_call: TRBV9; j_call: TRBJ1-5; d_call: NA; cdr3_aa: CASSTLPDSNQPQHF; cdr3_nt: TGTGCCAGCAGCACCCTTCCCGATAGCAATCAGCCCCAGCATTTT
clone_size: NA; v_call: TRBV7-9; j_call: TRBJ2-1; d_call: NA; cdr3_aa: CASSLGPSNEQFF; cdr3_nt: TGTGCCAGCAGCTTAGGGCCCTCCAATGAGCAGTTCTTC
clone_size: NA; v_call: TRBV28; j_call: TRBJ2-7; d_call: TRBD2; cdr3_aa: CASRTDPGTSSYEQYF; cdr3_nt: TGTGCCAGCCGTACGGACCCCGGGACTAGCTCCTACGAGCAGTACTTC
clone_size: NA; v_call: TRBV6-5; j_call: TRBJ2-2; d_call: TRBD1; cdr3_aa: CASRGQGSGELFF; cdr3_nt: TGTGCCAGCAGGGGACAGGGGTCCGGGGAGCTGTTTTTT
clone_size: NA; v_call: TRBV6-5; j_call: TRBJ2-1; d_call: TRBD2; cdr3_aa: CASSAGGEGDNEQFF; cdr3_nt: TGTGCCAGCAGCGCCGGGGGGGAGGGTGACAATGAGCAGTTCTTC
clone_size: once; v_call: TRBV11-2; j_call: TRBJ2-3; d_call: NA; cdr3_aa: CASSLPGGTDTQYF; cdr3_nt: TGTGCCAGCAGCTTACCGGGAGGCACAGATACGCAGTATTTT
clone_size: NA; v_call: TRBV6-1; j_call: TRBJ2-7; d_call: TRBD1; cdr3_aa: CASSRAGTGTYEQYF; cdr3_nt: TGTGCCAGCAGCAGAGCCGGGACAGGGACCTACGAGCAGTACTTC
clone_size: NA; v_call: TRBV19; j_call: TRBJ2-4; d_call: NA; cdr3_aa: CASSISGSHIQYF; cdr3_nt: TGTGCCAGTAGTATCAGTGGGTCCCACATTCAGTACTTC
clone_size: NA; v_call: TRBV7-3; j_call: TRBJ1-1; d_call: NA; cdr3_aa: CASSLTGVGTEAFF; cdr3_nt: TGTGCCAGCAGCTTAACAGGGGTGGGCACTGAAGCTTTCTTT
clone_size: NA; v_call: TRBV18; j_call: TRBJ2-7; d_call: NA; cdr3_aa: CASSVPTVIGEQYF; cdr3_nt: TGTGCCAGCTCAGTCCCGACAGTAATCGGCGAGCAGTACTTC
clone_size: NA; v_call: TRBV5-1; j_call: TRBJ2-1; d_call: NA; cdr3_aa: CASSAARDEQFF; cdr3_nt: TGCGCCAGCAGCGCCGCGAGAGATGAGCAGTTCTTC
clone_size: NA; v_call: TRBV7-3; j_call: TRBJ1-2; d_call: TRBD1; cdr3_aa: CASSPQGGDGYTF; cdr3_nt: TGTGCCAGCAGCCCGCAAGGGGGCGACGGCTACACCTTC
clone_size: NA; v_call: TRBV10-3; j_call: TRBJ1-2; d_call: TRBD1; cdr3_aa: CATRPGTGFGGYTF; cdr3_nt: TGTGCCACCCGTCCCGGGACAGGCTTTGGTGGCTACACCTTC
clone_size: NA; v_call: TRBV5-1; j_call: TRBJ2-3; d_call: NA; cdr3_aa: CASSPGQSTDTQYF; cdr3_nt: TGCGCCAGCAGCCCAGGACAGTCCACAGATACGCAGTATTTT
clone_size: NA; v_call: TRBV28; j_call: TRBJ1-5; d_call: NA; cdr3_aa: CASSLEGQGRGQPQHF; cdr3_nt: TGTGCCAGCAGTTTGGAGGGGCAGGGACGGGGACAGCCCCAGCATTTT
clone_size: NA; v_call: TRBV28; j_call: TRBJ2-1; d_call: NA; cdr3_aa: CASLNRGSYNEQFF; cdr3_nt: TGTGCCAGCCTTAATCGGGGCTCCTACAATGAGCAGTTCTTC
clone_size: NA; v_call: TRBV10-1; j_call: TRBJ2-5; d_call: NA; cdr3_aa: CASSEGGRRETQYF; cdr3_nt: TGCGCCAGCAGTGAGGGAGGGAGGCGGGAGACCCAGTACTTC
clone_size: NA; v_call: TRBV5-1; j_call: TRBJ1-1; d_call: NA; cdr3_aa: CASSLAGANRNTEAFF; cdr3_nt: TGCGCCAGCAGCTTGGCCGGGGCTAACCGAAACACTGAAGCTTTCTTT
clone_size: once; v_call: TRBV4-1; j_call: TRBJ1-2; d_call: TRBD1; cdr3_aa: CASSQVAGTGGGYTF; cdr3_nt: TGCGCCAGCAGCCAAGTCGCCGGGACAGGGGGTGGCTACACCTTC
clone_size: NA; v_call: TRBV6-5; j_call: TRBJ2-5; d_call: NA; cdr3_aa: CASSPRIQETQYF; cdr3_nt: TGTGCCAGCAGTCCCCGGATCCAAGAGACCCAGTACTTC
clone_size: NA; v_call: TRBV5-1; j_call: TRBJ2-5; d_call: TRBD1; cdr3_aa: CASSQTGVGETQYF; cdr3_nt: TGCGCCAGCAGTCAAACAGGGGTGGGCGAGACCCAGTACTTC
clone_size: once; v_call: TRBV16; j_call: TRBJ2-1; d_call: TRBD2; cdr3_aa: CASSRRLAMNNEQFF; cdr3_nt: TGTGCCAGCAGCCGACGACTAGCTATGAACAATGAGCAGTTCTTC
clone_size: once; v_call: TRBV28; j_call: TRBJ2-2; d_call: NA; cdr3_aa: CASRPGTNTGELFF; cdr3_nt: TGTGCCAGCAGACCCGGAACGAACACCGGGGAGCTGTTTTTT
clone_size: NA; v_call: TRBV2; j_call: TRBJ1-6; d_call: NA; cdr3_aa: CASIPWRDSPLHF; cdr3_nt: TGTGCCAGCATTCCCTGGAGGGATTCACCCCTCCACTTT
clone_size: few; v_call: TRBV19; j_call: TRBJ2-7; d_call: NA; cdr3_aa: CASSIEEGTYEQYF; cdr3_nt: TGTGCCAGTAGTATAGAGGAGGGGACCTACGAGCAGTACTTC
clone_size: NA; v_call: TRBV7-8; j_call: TRBJ2-1; d_call: NA; cdr3_aa: CASRRTAQPEQFF; cdr3_nt: TGTGCCAGCAGAAGAACAGCTCAGCCTGAGCAGTTCTTC
clone_size: NA; v_call: TRBV18; j_call: TRBJ2-7; d_call: NA; cdr3_aa: CASSPTRFYEQYF; cdr3_nt: TGTGCCAGCTCACCAACTCGTTTCTACGAGCAGTACTTC
clone_size: NA; v_call: TRBV5-1; j_call: TRBJ2-3; d_call: TRBD1; cdr3_aa: CASSLGGTGDPDTQYF; cdr3_nt: TGCGCCAGCAGCTTGGGTGGGACAGGGGACCCAGATACGCAGTATTTT
clone_size: NA; v_call: TRBV5-1; j_call: TRBJ2-2; d_call: NA; cdr3_aa: CASSSTGETGELFF; cdr3_nt: TGCGCCAGCAGCTCCACTGGAGAAACCGGGGAGCTGTTTTTT
clone_size: once; v_call: TRBV6-1; j_call: TRBJ1-2; d_call: NA; cdr3_aa: CASSPGDRFPYGYTF; cdr3_nt: TGTGCCAGCAGTCCTGGGGATAGATTCCCCTATGGCTACACCTTC
clone_size: NA; v_call: TRBV18; j_call: TRBJ2-7; d_call: NA; cdr3_aa: CASSPLGTGVSYEQYF; cdr3_nt: TGTGCCAGCTCACCCCTCGGGACGGGAGTCTCCTACGAGCAGTACTTC
clone_size: NA; v_call: TRBV28; j_call: TRBJ1-1; d_call: TRBD1; cdr3_aa: CASSSRTGSVSGTEAFF; cdr3_nt: TGTGCCAGCAGTTCCCGGACAGGGTCGGTTAGTGGCACTGAAGCTTTCTTT
clone_size: NA; v_call: TRBV28; j_call: TRBJ1-1; d_call: NA; cdr3_aa: CASSRIENTEAFF; cdr3_nt: TGTGCCAGCAGCCGGATTGAAAACACTGAAGCTTTCTTT
clone_size: NA; v_call: TRBV4-1; j_call: TRBJ1-2; d_call: NA; cdr3_aa: CASRETWVESFYGYTF; cdr3_nt: TGCGCCAGCAGAGAAACCTGGGTGGAGAGCTTCTATGGCTACACCTTC
clone_size: few; v_call: TRBV6-6; j_call: TRBJ1-2; d_call: NA; cdr3_aa: CASRSASNYGYTF; cdr3_nt: TGTGCCAGCAGGTCGGCCTCTAACTATGGCTACACCTTC
clone_size: once; v_call: TRBV7-9; j_call: TRBJ2-1; d_call: NA; cdr3_aa: CASSPRPRAGEQFF; cdr3_nt: TGTGCCAGCAGCCCCAGGCCCCGGGCTGGTGAGCAGTTCTTC
clone_size: once; v_call: TRBV30; j_call: TRBJ2-5; d_call: TRBD1; cdr3_aa: CAWSQQGAVETQYF; cdr3_nt: TGTGCCTGGAGTCAACAGGGGGCCGTCGAGACCCAGTACTTC
clone_size: NA; v_call: TRBV11-2; j_call: TRBJ2-7; d_call: NA; cdr3_aa: CASSHYYEQYF; cdr3_nt: TGTGCCAGCAGCCATTACTACGAGCAGTACTTC
clone_size: NA; v_call: TRBV6-5; j_call: TRBJ1-2; d_call: NA; cdr3_aa: CASSYGTGPGYDYTF; cdr3_nt: TGTGCCAGCAGTTATGGAACAGGGCCTGGTTATGACTACACCTTC
clone_size: NA; v_call: TRBV2; j_call: TRBJ2-1; d_call: TRBD2; cdr3_aa: CASNGGLAGAHNEQFF; cdr3_nt: TGTGCCAGCAACGGAGGGCTAGCGGGAGCACACAATGAGCAGTTCTTC
clone_size: NA; v_call: TRBV4-1; j_call: TRBJ2-5; d_call: NA; cdr3_aa: CASSQDGVRVGETQYF; cdr3_nt: TGCGCCAGCAGCCAAGACGGGGTCAGGGTTGGGGAGACCCAGTACTTC
clone_size: NA; v_call: TRBV29-1; j_call: TRBJ1-1; d_call: NA; cdr3_aa: CSVDPAEAFF; cdr3_nt: TGCAGCGTTGATCCGGCTGAAGCTTTCTTT
clone_size: NA; v_call: TRBV5-1; j_call: TRBJ2-7; d_call: TRBD2; cdr3_aa: CASTPGTSGYEQYF; cdr3_nt: TGCGCCAGCACCCCCGGGACTAGCGGCTACGAGCAGTACTTC
clone_size: NA; v_call: TRBV2; j_call: TRBJ2-7; d_call: NA; cdr3_aa: CASSRNYEQYF; cdr3_nt: TGTGCCAGCAGCCGCAACTACGAGCAGTACTTC